Listed below are T cell receptor beta chains from one sample, sequenced in a study of cytomegalovirus exposure and HLA in healthy donors. Libraries were prepared by immunoSEQ multiplex PCR; TCRdb keeps only in-frame clonotypes and omits some of them. Found here are 200,000 to 250,000 clones, roughly 80% of them singletons; the top ten hold roughly 0.22%. The specimen was PBMCs. The receptors shown here come from a girl between 2 and 10 years old in good health and CMV-seronegative. The CDR3 runs from the conserved cysteine through the conserved F or W. A D gene is named only where the DNA matches it firmly. Size is omitted from some rows. Given values are once, few, many or a class for expanded clones.

clone size	CDR3 length	V gene	J gene	D gene	CDR3 DNA	CDR3 protein
.	15	TRBV6-1	TRBJ2-2	TRBD1	TGTGCCAGCAGTCGGACAGGGGTGAACACCGGGGAGCTGTTTTTT	CASSRTGVNTGELFF
.	12	TRBV29-1	TRBJ1-1	.	TGCAGCGGCCTGAGGGGGGGCACTGAAGCTTTCTTT	CSGLRGGTEAFF
once	14	TRBV30	TRBJ1-1	.	TGTGCCTGGAATGCAGGGGCGGGGGAATCTGAAGCTTTCTTT	CAWNAGAGESEAFF
.	15	TRBV6-1	TRBJ1-1	TRBD1	TGTGCCAGCAGCGCAGGACAGGGGCGGACGACTGAAGCTTTCTTT	CASSAGQGRTTEAFF
once	12	TRBV29-1	TRBJ1-2	.	TGCAGCGTTTTGAGGCAGGAGGGGGGCTACACCTTC	CSVLRQEGGYTF
.	15	TRBV2	TRBJ2-1	.	TGTGCCAGCAGCGGGGGTAGAAGCTCCTACAATGAGCAGTTCTTC	CASSGGRSSYNEQFF
.	15	TRBV7-8	TRBJ2-3	TRBD2	TGTGCCAGCAGGGCCGGGACTAGCAGGACAGATACGCAGTATTTT	CASRAGTSRTDTQYF
few	16	TRBV6-1	TRBJ1-5	.	TGTGCCAGCAGTGACGAAGGAGGAATAAGCAATCAGCCCCAGCATTTT	CASSDEGGISNQPQHF
.	12	TRBV11-3	TRBJ2-7	.	TGTGCCAGCAGCTTGGGAGAGGGCGAGCAGTACTTC	CASSLGEGEQYF
.	16	TRBV18	TRBJ2-1	TRBD2	TGTGCCAGCTCGCCCATACTAGCGGGGGGGCGTAATGAGCAGTTCTTC	CASSPILAGGRNEQFF
.	14	TRBV10-3	TRBJ1-2	.	TGTGCCATCAGGTATACAGGGAACGACTATGGCTACACCTTC	CAIRYTGNDYGYTF
.	16	TRBV19	TRBJ1-5	.	TGTGCCAGTAGTATAGAAGGAGGGCGTCGGAATCAGCCCCAGCATTTT	CASSIEGGRRNQPQHF
.	14	TRBV9	TRBJ1-4	.	TGTGCCAGCAGCCTGACAGGAAATAATGAAAAACTGTTTTTT	CASSLTGNNEKLFF
.	14	TRBV6-6	TRBJ1-4	TRBD1	TGTGCCAGCAGAAGGGACAGCGGTAATGAAAAACTGTTTTTT	CASRRDSGNEKLFF
.	14	TRBV2	TRBJ1-1	.	TGTGCCAGCATAATTTTGGGAGGGAGACGGCAAGCTTTCTTT	CASIILGGRRQAFF
.	14	TRBV6-1	TRBJ1-5	.	TGTGCCAGCAGTGTAGGCAGGCCCAATCAGCCCCAGCATTTT	CASSVGRPNQPQHF
.	15	TRBV6-1	TRBJ2-7	.	TGTGCCAGCAGTGAAGTCTACCCCCTTCCCGGCGAGCAGTACTTC	CASSEVYPLPGEQYF
.	17	TRBV11-2	TRBJ2-1	.	TGTGCCAGCAGCTTAGCTGGCATACGCTTTCGCGGTAATGGGCAGTTCTTC	CASSLAGIRFRGNGQFF
.	16	TRBV11-2	TRBJ2-5	TRBD1	TGTGCCAGCAGCTTAGTCCTCGGGACAGGGGGAGAGACCCAGTACTTC	CASSLVLGTGGETQYF
.	15	TRBV10-2	TRBJ2-5	TRBD1	TGCGCCAGCAGTGAGTCGACAGGGGCAGAAGAGACCCAGTACTTC	CASSESTGAEETQYF
.	14	TRBV9	TRBJ2-7	.	TGTGCCAGCAGCGTAGTTCCGGGGAGCTACGAGCAGTACTTC	CASSVVPGSYEQYF
.	16	TRBV7-6	TRBJ2-1	TRBD1	TGTGCCAGCAGCTTACCAAAGACAGGGGAGGAAAATGAGCAGTTCTTC	CASSLPKTGEENEQFF
few	13	TRBV6-6	TRBJ1-5	TRBD1	TGTGCCAGCAGTAAACAGGGGAATCAGCCCCAGCATTTT	CASSKQGNQPQHF
.	14	TRBV5-4	TRBJ1-2	.	TGTGCCAGCAGCTTGGCGGGAGACCACTATGGCTACACCTTC	CASSLAGDHYGYTF
.	14	TRBV6-5	TRBJ2-7	TRBD1	TGTGCCAGCAGTTACTCAGGACAGGGTGACGAGCAGTACTTC	CASSYSGQGDEQYF
.	15	TRBV18	TRBJ1-1	.	TGTGCCAGCTCACCACCTCGGGGAGTCTACACTGAAGCTTTCTTT	CASSPPRGVYTEAFF
.	14	TRBV2	TRBJ2-1	.	TGTGCCAGCAGTGAAGCAAGGGGTGTACATGAGCAGTTCTTC	CASSEARGVHEQFF
.	15	TRBV4-1	TRBJ1-1	TRBD1	TGCGCCAGCAGCCAAATAAGAACAGGGGCCACTGAAGCTTTCTTT	CASSQIRTGATEAFF
.	10	TRBV19	TRBJ2-1	TRBD1	TGTGCCACCTCCGACAGGGGTTTGATCTTC	CATSDRGLIF
.	14	TRBV7-6	TRBJ2-7	TRBD2	TGTGCCAGCAGTTTCCGGCGGGAGGGGCACGAGCAGTACTTC	CASSFRREGHEQYF
.	15	TRBV29-1	TRBJ2-7	.	TGCAGCGTTGAAGACGACAGCGCCACTACCTACGAGCAGTACTTC	CSVEDDSATTYEQYF
.	15	TRBV5-4	TRBJ1-2	.	TGTGCCAGCAGCTTATCAGGGTTCCGATTCTATGGCTACACCTTC	CASSLSGFRFYGYTF
.	18	TRBV5-4	TRBJ2-3	TRBD2	TGTGCCAGCAGCTTGGGCCCATTAGTGCGGGGGGGCCGTGATACGCAGTATTTT	CASSLGPLVRGGRDTQYF
few	15	TRBV10-2	TRBJ2-1	.	TGCGCCAGCAGTGAGGGGAGGCTCGGTAACAATGAGCAGTTCTTC	CASSEGRLGNNEQFF
few	14	TRBV7-2	TRBJ1-1	TRBD1	TGTGCCAGCAGCTTAGGGGCAGGGGGAACTGAAGCTTTCTTT	CASSLGAGGTEAFF
.	16	TRBV4-1	TRBJ2-1	TRBD2	TGCGCCAGCAGCCAAGCCTCCGGACTAGCGGGCAATGAGCAGTTCTTC	CASSQASGLAGNEQFF
.	12	TRBV7-6	TRBJ2-5	.	TGTGCCAGCAGCTTATATCGTGAGACCCAGTACTTC	CASSLYRETQYF
.	15	TRBV11-2	TRBJ2-7	TRBD2	TGTGCCAGCAGCTCTACTAGCGGAGGAGGGTACGAGCAGTACTTC	CASSSTSGGGYEQYF
.	15	TRBV5-1	TRBJ1-1	.	TGCGCCAGCAGCTTTTTGAAGGCGGGGGGCACTGAAGCTTTCTTT	CASSFLKAGGTEAFF
.	17	TRBV4-1	TRBJ1-1	.	TGCGCCAGCAGCCAAGTTCTCGGGGTCAGACGGAACACTGAAGCTTTCTTT	CASSQVLGVRRNTEAFF
.	14	TRBV19	TRBJ1-4	.	TGTGCCAGTAGTATCGGCAGGGGAAGCGAAAAACTGTTTTTT	CASSIGRGSEKLFF
once	13	TRBV6-6	TRBJ1-2	.	TGTGCCAGCAGTTTCCATCAGGCAGATGGCTACACCTTC	CASSFHQADGYTF
.	15	TRBV6-5	TRBJ1-2	.	TGTGCCAGCAGTTACGGGGAGACATCGGACTATGGCTACACCTTC	CASSYGETSDYGYTF
.	15	TRBV6-5	TRBJ2-7	TRBD2	TGTGCCAGCAGACCCGGGACTAGCGGTCACTACGAGCAGTACTTC	CASRPGTSGHYEQYF
once	14	TRBV25-1	TRBJ2-3	TRBD1	TGTGCCATCTCAGGGGGACCCAGGGCAGATACGCAGTATTTT	CAISGGPRADTQYF
few	14	TRBV27	TRBJ1-1	.	TGTGCCAGCAGTTACTCCTGGGGGGGCGGTGAGGCTTTCTTT	CASSYSWGGGEAFF